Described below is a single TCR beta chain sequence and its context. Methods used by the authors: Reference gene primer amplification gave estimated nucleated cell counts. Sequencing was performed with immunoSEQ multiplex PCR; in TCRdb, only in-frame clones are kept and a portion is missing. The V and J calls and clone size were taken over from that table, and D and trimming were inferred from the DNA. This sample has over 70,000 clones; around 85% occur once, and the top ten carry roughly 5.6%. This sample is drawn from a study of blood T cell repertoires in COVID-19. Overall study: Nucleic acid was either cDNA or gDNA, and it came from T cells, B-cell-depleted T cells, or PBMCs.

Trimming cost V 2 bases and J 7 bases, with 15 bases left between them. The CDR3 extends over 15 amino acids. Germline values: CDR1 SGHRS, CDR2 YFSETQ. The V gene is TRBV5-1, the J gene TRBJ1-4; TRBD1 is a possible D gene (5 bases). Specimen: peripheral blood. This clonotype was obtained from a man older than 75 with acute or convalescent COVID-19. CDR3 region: CASSFGAGKGEKLFF. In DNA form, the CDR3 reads TGCGCCAGCAGCTTTGGGGCAGGGAAGGGTGAAAAACTGTTTTTT.